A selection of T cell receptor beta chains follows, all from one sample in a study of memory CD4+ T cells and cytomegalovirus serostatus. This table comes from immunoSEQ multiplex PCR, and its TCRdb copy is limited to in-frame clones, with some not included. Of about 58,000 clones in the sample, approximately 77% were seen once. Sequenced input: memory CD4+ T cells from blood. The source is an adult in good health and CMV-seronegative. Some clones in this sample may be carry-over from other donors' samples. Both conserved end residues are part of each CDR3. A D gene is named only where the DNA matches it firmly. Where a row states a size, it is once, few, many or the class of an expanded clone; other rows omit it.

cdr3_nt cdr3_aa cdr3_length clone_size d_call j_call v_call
TGTGCCATCAGTGAGGGACAGGGGGCCTACGAGCAGTACTTC CAISEGQGAYEQYF 14 - TRBD1 TRBJ2-7 TRBV10-3
TGTGCCAGCAGTGTGGGTAGGGTTAAAGACCAGCCCCAGCATTTT CASSVGRVKDQPQHF 15 - - TRBJ1-5 TRBV6-1
TGTGCCAGCGGGCGGCAAGAGACCCAGTACTTC CASGRQETQYF 11 few - TRBJ2-5 TRBV25-1
TGTGCCAGTAGTGCTCCAGAGGGGAACACTGAAGCTTTCTTT CASSAPEGNTEAFF 14 once - TRBJ1-1 TRBV19
TGTGCCAGCAGCGGAAGACAGGGTGGCACTGAAGCTTTCTTT CASSGRQGGTEAFF 14 few TRBD1 TRBJ1-1 TRBV7-9
TGTGCCAGCAGGACGCCGGGACAGGGAGGATACTACACCTTC CASRTPGQGGYYTF 14 - TRBD1 TRBJ1-2 TRBV6-5
TGTGCCAGCAGTTTTAATAGGGGCACTGAAGCTTTCTTT CASSFNRGTEAFF 13 once - TRBJ1-1 TRBV27
TGTGCCATCCGCGGATCGGGAGGGCCAGATACGCAGTATTTT CAIRGSGGPDTQYF 14 - TRBD2 TRBJ2-3 TRBV10-3
TGTGCCAGCTCTCAAATTGGTTCTGAAGCTTTCTTT CASSQIGSEAFF 12 - - TRBJ1-1 TRBV28
TGTGCCTGGAGTGCATCCCAAATGAGAGGCTACACCTTC CAWSASQMRGYTF 13 - - TRBJ1-2 TRBV30